The table lists the clone carrying this T cell receptor beta chain with a few counts. The sample belongs to a study of blood T cells in healthy people across ages. V lost 4 bases, J lost 4 bases, and 11 bases lay in between. CDR1 is SQVTM and CDR2 is ANQGSEA in the germline V gene. The CDR3 has 12 amino acids. Next came a second PCR, run for about 6 to 12 cycles, which used a sample-barcoded 5' primer along with a J-beta primer mix. Using its own MiXCR run on the 5' RACE reads, TCRdb lists one record per CDR3 protein. Among nearly 800,000 distinct CDR3 sequences listed, 20% to 25% were seen once. These same data were also listed under a study on T cells of mothers and their children.

Sequenced input: blood. This clonotype was sampled from a boy aged 5-17 years in good health. The chain couples TRBV29-1 to TRBJ2-7; possibly TRBD1 for D (5 bases). The CDR3 DNA sequence: TGCAGCGTTGGATCCAGGGTGTACGAGCAGTACTTC. It is translated as CSVGSRVYEQYF.